The text below deals with one T cell receptor beta chain. This entry is derived from a study of CXCR3-negative and CXCR3-positive naive CD8 T cells. The CDR3 contains 12 residues. The V gene's germline CDR1 is SQVTM and CDR2 ANQGSEA. UMI-labeled TRB cDNA libraries were prepared by 5' RACE. TCRdb reprocessed the 5' RACE reads and reports one entry per CDR3 protein, with no DNA. The sample's table shows tens of thousands of distinct CDR3 sequences. Sample: naive CXCR3- CD8+ T cells from blood. The subset is: CD45RO-CCR7+CD27+CD95- naive CD8+ T cells lacking CXCR3 (TNR3-). The chain couples TRBV29-1 to TRBJ2-1. The clonotype was recovered from a human donor in good health. Some clones in this sample may be carry-over from other donors' samples. The CDR3 sequence is CSGAVRYNEQFF.